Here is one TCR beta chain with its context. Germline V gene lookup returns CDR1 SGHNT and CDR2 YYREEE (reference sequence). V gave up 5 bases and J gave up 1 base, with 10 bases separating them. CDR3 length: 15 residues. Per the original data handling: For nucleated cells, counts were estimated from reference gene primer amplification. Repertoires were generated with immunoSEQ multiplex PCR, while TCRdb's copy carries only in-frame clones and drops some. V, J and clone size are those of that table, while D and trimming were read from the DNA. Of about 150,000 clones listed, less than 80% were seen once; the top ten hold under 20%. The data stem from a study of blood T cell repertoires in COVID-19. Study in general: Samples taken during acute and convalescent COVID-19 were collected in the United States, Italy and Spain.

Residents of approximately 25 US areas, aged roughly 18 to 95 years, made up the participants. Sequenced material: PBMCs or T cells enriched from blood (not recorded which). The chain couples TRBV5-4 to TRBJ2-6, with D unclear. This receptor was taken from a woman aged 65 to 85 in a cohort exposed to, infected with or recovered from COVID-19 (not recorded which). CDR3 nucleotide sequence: TGTGCCAGCAGGATCGCGGCGTCTGGGGCCAACGTCCTGACTTTC. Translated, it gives CASRIAASGANVLTF.